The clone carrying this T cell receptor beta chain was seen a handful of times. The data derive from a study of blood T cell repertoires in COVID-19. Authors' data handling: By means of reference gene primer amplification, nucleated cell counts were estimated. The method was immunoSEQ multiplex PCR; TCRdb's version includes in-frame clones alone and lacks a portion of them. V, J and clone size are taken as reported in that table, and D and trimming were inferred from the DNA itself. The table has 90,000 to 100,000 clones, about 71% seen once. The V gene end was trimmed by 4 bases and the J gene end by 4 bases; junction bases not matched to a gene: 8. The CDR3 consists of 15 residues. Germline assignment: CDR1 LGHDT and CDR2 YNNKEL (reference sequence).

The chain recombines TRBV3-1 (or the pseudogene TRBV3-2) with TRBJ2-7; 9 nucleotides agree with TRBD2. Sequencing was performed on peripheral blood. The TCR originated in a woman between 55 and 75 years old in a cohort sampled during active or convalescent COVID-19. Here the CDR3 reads CASSLTIAGEYEQYF. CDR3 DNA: TGTGCCAGCAGCCTAACCATAGCGGGGGAGTACGAGCAGTACTTC.